The 22 T cell receptor beta chains given below trace back to one sample, sequenced in a study of blood T cell repertoires in COVID-19. Libraries were prepared by immunoSEQ multiplex PCR; TCRdb keeps only in-frame clonotypes and omits some of them. Of some 260,000 clones listed, roughly 88% are singletons. The specimen was peripheral blood. Receptors originate from a woman aged 25-40 years with COVID-19, enrolled during active disease.

The chain employs TRBV2 and TRBJ1-6; D may be TRBD1 (6 bases). From germline, CDR1 is SNHLY and CDR2 FYNNEI. Trimming cost V 7 bases and J 9 bases, with 16 bases left between them. The CDR3 covers 14 residues. The CDR3 DNA follows: TGTGCCAGCATGGCGGACAGTCTCGGTTCACCCCTCCACTTT. Amino acids: CASMADSLGSPLHF.

The gene calls are TRBV15 and TRBJ1-2; D unclear. V was pared by 0 bases and J by 7 bases, with 24 bases between. The CDR3 has 18 residues. Germline loops: CDR1 LNHNV, CDR2 YYDKDF (reference sequence). CDR3 region: CATSRDMRGGYGVSGYTF. CDR3 in DNA: TGTGCCACCAGCAGAGATATGAGAGGAGGATACGGGGTTAGTGGCTACACCTTC. Based on the CDR3 plus reference TRBV15 and TRBJ1-2, the full variable domain is DAMVIQNPRYQVTQFGKPVTLSCSQTLNHNVMYWYQQKSSQAPKLLFHYYDKDFNNEADTPDNFQSRRPNTSFCFLDIRSPGLGDTAMYLCATSRDMRGGYGVSGYTFGSGTRLTVV.

The gene calls are TRBV10-3 and TRBJ2-3; TRBD2 aligns across 9 bases. The trim removed 3 bases at V and 1 base at J, leaving 5 bases unmatched. Looked up from germline, CDR1 is ENHRY and CDR2 is SYGVKD. This CDR3 contains 16 residues. CDR3 sequence (DNA): TGTGCCATCAGTGAACTGCGGGGGGGCCGCACAGATACGCAGTATTTT. Residues: CAISELRGGRTDTQYF.

The chain has TRBV27 and TRBJ2-3, with D possibly being TRBD1 (5 bases). Trimming removed 3 bases from V and 4 bases from J, with 11 bases in between. CDR3 length equals 14 residues. Germline V gene sequence: CDR1 MNHEY, CDR2 SMNVEV (reference sequence). This chain's CDR3 is CASSLGRVPDTQYF. The CDR3 nucleotides read TGTGCCAGCAGTTTGGGCAGGGTGCCAGATACGCAGTATTTT.

The chain uses TRBV27 and TRBJ2-2, with 10 nucleotides matching TRBD2. CDR1 and CDR2 from the germline V gene are MNHEY and SMNVEV (reference sequence). CDR3 length equals 15 residues. The V gene end was trimmed by 3 bases and the J gene end by 6 bases; junction bases not matched to a gene: 4. The CDR3: CASSFGLAVAGELFF. CDR3 bases: TGTGCCAGCAGTTTTGGACTAGCGGTCGCCGGGGAGCTGTTTTTT.

The chain couples TRBV6-4 to TRBJ2-1; a possible D gene is TRBD1 (5 bases). This CDR3 is built from 16 residues. Looked up from germline, CDR1 is MRHNA and CDR2 is SNTAGT. V lost 6 bases to trimming and J lost 3 bases, with 18 bases between them. CDR3 sequence: CASSLGVGRNYNEQFF. The CDR3 DNA reads TGTGCCAGCAGCCTCGGTGTGGGGCGCAACTACAATGAGCAGTTCTTC.

The chain joins TRBV11-2 to TRBJ2-3; a weak D match, TRBD2 (5 bases). V was cut by 4 bases and J by 3 bases, with 14 bases left in between. Germline values: CDR1 SGHAT, CDR2 FQNNGV. The CDR3 consists of 15 residues. The CDR3 protein is CASSSLVRETDTQYF. As DNA, the CDR3 is TGTGCCAGCAGCTCTTTAGTTAGGGAGACAGATACGCAGTATTTT.

The V call is TRBV5-6, the J call TRBJ2-1; no clear D gene. Germline CDR1 SGHDT, CDR2 YYEEEE. The ends were cut back, 4 bases at V and 8 bases at J, with 13 bases in the middle. This CDR3 contains 13 residues. The CDR3 region is CASSHSFSHEQFF. Here the CDR3 DNA reads TGTGCCAGCAGCCATTCATTTTCCCATGAGCAGTTCTTC.

V gene TRBV3-1 (or the pseudogene TRBV3-2) combines with J gene TRBJ2-5; no reliable D call. From germline, CDR1 is LGHDT and CDR2 YNNKEL (reference sequence). The CDR3 has 12 residues. Trimming removed 1 base at V and 7 bases at J, with 7 bases between. In DNA, the CDR3 is TGTGCCAGCAGCCAAGCAAGAGGGACCCAGTACTTC. Translation gives CASSQARGTQYF.

This clone turned up a few times. The V and J genes are TRBV30 and TRBJ2-1; D is unresolved. CDR1 GTSNPN and CDR2 SVGIG come from the germline V gene (reference sequence). This CDR3 has 14 amino acids. V shed 3 bases and J shed 1 base, with 10 bases lying between them. Here the CDR3 reads CAWRRSSSYNEQFF. As DNA, the CDR3 is TGTGCCTGGAGGCGGAGTAGTTCCTACAATGAGCAGTTCTTC.

V and J are TRBV5-6 and TRBJ1-2, with D tentatively TRBD1 (6 bases). CDR1 SGHDT and CDR2 YYEEEE come from the germline V gene. This CDR3 is built from 15 residues. V lost 6 bases and J lost 5, with 20 bases in between. The CDR3 region has the DNA TGTGCCAGCACCTATGTAGAACAGGGACCATATGGCTACACCTTC. Amino acids: CASTYVEQGPYGYTF.

The chain links TRBV2 to TRBJ1-1; possible D gene TRBD1, 6 bases. Germline CDR1 SNHLY, CDR2 FYNNEI. CDR3 length: 12 amino acids. Between the trimmed V and J ends, which lost 9 bases and 4 bases, there was a span of 12 bases. CDR3 region: CASPTGSTEAFF. CDR3 coding DNA: TGTGCCAGTCCAACAGGGAGCACTGAAGCTTTCTTT.

This clone was seen a handful of times. This chain links TRBV2 with TRBJ2-2, with a possible D match to TRBD2 (6 bases). Germline CDR1 and CDR2: SNHLY and FYNNEI. Trimming took 7 bases from V and 5 from J, leaving 14 bases between them. This CDR3 has 14 residues. The CDR3 loop is CASNPGGVTGELFF. CDR3 nucleotides: TGTGCCAGCAATCCCGGCGGGGTTACCGGGGAGCTGTTTTTT.

J is TRBJ2-5 and V is TRBV29-1; D perhaps matches TRBD1 (6 bases). The CDR3 extends over 14 amino acids. V was clipped by 6 bases and J by 5 bases, with 19 bases between them. Germline assignment: CDR1 SQVTM and CDR2 ANQGSEA. The chain's CDR3 is CSVVPTGYGETQYF. The CDR3 region has the DNA TGCAGCGTGGTTCCAACAGGGTATGGGGAGACCCAGTACTTC.

The rearrangement joins TRBV6-5 to TRBJ2-1, with TRBD1 matching 8 bases. This CDR3 has 15 amino acids. The V and J ends lost 6 bases and 2 bases, in that order; junction bases with no gene match: 6. Germline V gives CDR1 MNHEY, CDR2 SVGAGI. CDR3 protein: CASSYRDRTYNEQFF. The CDR3 DNA follows: TGTGCCAGCAGCTACCGGGACAGGACCTACAATGAGCAGTTCTTC.

CDR3 nucleotide sequence: TGTGCCAGCAGCTTGGGACAGGGGGTATACACAGATACGCAGTATTTT. Protein product: CASSLGQGVYTDTQYF. The rearrangement uses TRBV11-3 and TRBJ2-3, with TRBD1 matching over 11 bases. V was clipped by 3 bases and J by 2 bases; unmatched bases: 4. CDR3 length equals 16 residues. CDR1 is SGHNT and CDR2 is YENEEA in the germline V gene. The full variable domain, completed using reference TRBV11-3 and TRBJ2-3, is EAGVVQSPRYKIIEKKQPVAFWCNPISGHNTLYWYLQNLGQGPELLIRYENEEAVDDSQLPKDRFSAERLKGVDSTLKIQPAELGDSAVYLCASSLGQGVYTDTQYFGPGTRLTVL.

This chain links TRBV28 with TRBJ2-7; 8 bases align to TRBD2. Per the germline V gene, CDR1 is MDHEN and CDR2 is SYDVKM. The CDR3 covers 17 residues. V gave up 5 bases and J gave up 7 bases; unmatched junction bases: 19. The chain's CDR3 is CASSPTLAGGPPGEQYV. CDR3 nucleotides: TGTGCCAGCAGTCCCACCCTGGCGGGAGGACCACCGGGAGAGCAGTACGTC.

J is TRBJ2-1 and V is TRBV10-2; 13 nucleotides match TRBD2. The CDR3 is made up of 13 amino acids. In germline, CDR1 is WSHSY, CDR2 SAAADI. V gave up 8 bases and J gave up 7 bases; unmatched junction bases: 2. The CDR3 DNA reads TGCGCCAGCGGGGGACTAGCGGGGAATGAGCAGTTCTTC. Amino acid sequence: CASGGLAGNEQFF.

The chain couples TRBV5-1 to TRBJ2-7; D remains ambiguous. The V end was cut by 1 base, the J end by 0 bases, with 5 bases between. The CDR3 runs to 13 residues. CDR1 SGHRS and CDR2 YFSETQ come from the germline V gene. The CDR3 sequence is CASSLISSYEQYF. The CDR3 region has the DNA TGCGCCAGCAGCTTGATCTCCTCCTACGAGCAGTACTTC.

The rearrangement uses TRBV6-5 and TRBJ1-2; tentative D call: TRBD1 (6 bases). Germline lookup yields CDR1 MNHEY and CDR2 SVGAGI. The V gene lost 7 bases and the J gene lost 2 bases, with 11 bases spanning the gap. The CDR3 spans 13 residues. CDR3 sequence (DNA): TGTGCCAGCACCCAGGGGCGGAACTATGGCTACACCTTC. Translation: CASTQGRNYGYTF.

V gene TRBV28 combines with J gene TRBJ1-5; D is perhaps TRBD1 (5 bases). The CDR3 is 16 residues long. Germline V lookup: CDR1 MDHEN, CDR2 SYDVKM. V was shortened by 6 bases and J by 4 bases, with 19 bases between the two germline ends. The CDR3 reads CASRPPGGGGNQPQHF. In DNA, the CDR3 is TGTGCCAGCAGGCCCCCGGGGGGGGGAGGGAATCAGCCCCAGCATTTT.

This CDR3 is CASSTTRDRSGEKLFF. Written as DNA, the CDR3 is TGTGCCAGTAGCACAACACGGGACAGGTCGGGTGAAAAACTGTTTTTT. V usage is TRBV19 and J usage is TRBJ1-4, with 8 bases that match TRBD1. Germline-derived CDR1 and CDR2 are LNHDA and SQIVND (reference sequence). The CDR3 runs to 16 residues. V shed 6 bases, J shed 7 bases, and the junction held 13 bases outside the gene matches.